The clone carrying this TCR beta chain was observed once. This entry comes from a study of cytomegalovirus exposure and HLA in healthy donors. At the level of the study: Roughly 89 million unique TCR sequences came from HLA-typed donors in an early release.

PCR primers comprised 60 Vbeta and 13 Jbeta primers. Clones were read by immunoSEQ multiplex PCR, and TCRdb kept only the in-frame ones, dropping some. This sample yields some 190,000 clones, of which 80% to 90% are seen a single time; around 0.3% belongs to the top ten. Germline V gene data show CDR1 as MNHNS and CDR2 as SASEGT. Trimming shortened V by 0 bases and J by 10 bases, and 10 bases separated the two germline ends. The CDR3 totals 13 residues. The sequenced sample consisted of PBMCs. The clonotype comes from a woman aged 30 to 39 in good health and CMV-seronegative. The chain links TRBV6-1 to TRBJ1-5; no clear D. In DNA form, the CDR3 reads TGTGCCAGCAGTGAAGCGTCGCAGGCACCCCAGCATTTT. It specifies CASSEASQAPQHF.